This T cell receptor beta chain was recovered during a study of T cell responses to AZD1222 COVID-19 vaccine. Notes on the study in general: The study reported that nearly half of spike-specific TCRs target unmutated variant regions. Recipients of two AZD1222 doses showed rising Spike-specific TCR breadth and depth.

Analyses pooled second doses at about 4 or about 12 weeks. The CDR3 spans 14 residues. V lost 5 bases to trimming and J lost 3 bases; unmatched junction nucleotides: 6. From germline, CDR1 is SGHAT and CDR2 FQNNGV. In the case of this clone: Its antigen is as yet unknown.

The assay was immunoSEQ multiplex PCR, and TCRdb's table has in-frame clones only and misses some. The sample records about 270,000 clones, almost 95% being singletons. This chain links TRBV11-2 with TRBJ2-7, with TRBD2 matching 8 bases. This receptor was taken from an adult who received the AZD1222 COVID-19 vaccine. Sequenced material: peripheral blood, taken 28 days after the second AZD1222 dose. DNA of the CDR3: TGTGCCAGCAGCGGGCTAGCGGGCGTCTACGAGCAGTACTTC. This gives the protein CASSGLAGVYEQYF.